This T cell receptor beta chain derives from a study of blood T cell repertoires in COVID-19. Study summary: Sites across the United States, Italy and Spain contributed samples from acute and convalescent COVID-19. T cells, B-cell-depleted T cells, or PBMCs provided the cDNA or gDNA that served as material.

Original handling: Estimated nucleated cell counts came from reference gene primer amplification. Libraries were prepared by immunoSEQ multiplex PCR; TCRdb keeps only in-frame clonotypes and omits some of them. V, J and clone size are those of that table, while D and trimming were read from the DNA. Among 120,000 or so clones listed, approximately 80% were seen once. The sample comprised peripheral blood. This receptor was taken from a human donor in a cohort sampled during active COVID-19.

This CDR3 is CASSQADRFKGMNTEAFF. DNA of the CDR3: TGCGCCAGCAGCCAAGCGGACAGGTTTAAGGGCATGAACACTGAAGCTTTCTTT. This chain uses TRBV4-1 with TRBJ1-1; 7 bases fit TRBD1. CDR3 length: 18 amino acids. Germline values: CDR1 MGHRA, CDR2 YSYEKL. With V trimmed by 1 base and J by 0 bases, 11 bases remained unmatched.